A selection of T cell receptor beta chains follows, all from one sample in a study of blood T cells in healthy people across ages. In TCRdb, the 5' RACE reads were re-called with MiXCR into one record per CDR3 protein. There are some 1.5 million distinct CDR3 sequences in the sample; 28% occur only once, and 7.7% lies in the top ten. Sample: blood. These receptors were collected from a young woman in good health. The CDR3 runs from the conserved cysteine through the conserved F or W. The D gene is left open where the match is weak. A row's size may be missing; if present it is once, few, many or a size class.

TRBD1	TRBV7-2	TRBJ1-2	many	TGTGCCAGCAGCGAGACAGGGTTTGGCTACACCTTC	CASSETGFGYTF
TRBD2	TRBV5-1	TRBJ2-3	.	TGCGCCAGCAGCAGAGCGGGGGCCTCAGATACGCAGTATTTT	CASSRAGASDTQYF
TRBD1	TRBV7-2	TRBJ1-2	.	TGTGCCAGCAGCTTCCTCCGACAGGGGCCCTATGGCTACACCTTC	CASSFLRQGPYGYTF
.	TRBV5-1	TRBJ2-5	many	TGCGCCAGCAGCCTGTCCAGTGACGAGACCCAGTACTTC	CASSLSSDETQYF
.	TRBV9	TRBJ1-1	few	TGTGCCAGCAGCGCGGCACCGAACACTGAAGCTTTCTTT	CASSAAPNTEAFF
TRBD2	TRBV5-1	TRBJ2-5	.	TGCGCCAGCAGCCGACGAATGCGGGAGGCCACCCAAGAGACCCAGTACTTC	CASSRRMREATQETQYF
.	TRBV4-1	TRBJ2-1	.	TGCGCCAGCAGCGATGTGAGCTCCTACGAGCAGTTCTTC	CASSDVSSYEQFF
.	TRBV5-5	TRBJ2-2	few	TGTGCCAGCAGCTTCAGGGTGGACACCGGGGAGCTGTTTTTT	CASSFRVDTGELFF
.	TRBV7-9	TRBJ2-1	many	TGTGCCAGCAGCCAGACCTACAATGAGCAGTTCTTC	CASSQTYNEQFF
TRBD1	TRBV19	TRBJ1-2	.	TGTGCCAGTAGTGTCGCAGGACAGGGGATTTATGGCTACACCTTC	CASSVAGQGIYGYTF
.	TRBV4-1	TRBJ2-4	many	TGCGCCAGCAGCCAAGATGGAAGGTCGAACATTCAGTACTTC	CASSQDGRSNIQYF
.	TRBV7-9	TRBJ2-3	.	TGTGCCAGCAGCTTTTCGGGACCCCCAGATACGCAGTATTTT	CASSFSGPPDTQYF
.	TRBV20-1	TRBJ2-5	.	TGCAGTGCTAGAGTAGAAGGGGTTTGGGAGACCCAGTACTTC	CSARVEGVWETQYF
TRBD2	TRBV2	TRBJ2-7	.	TGTGCCAGCAGTGTAGGGACTAGCGGGACGGCGAGCTCCTACGAGCAGTACTTC	CASSVGTSGTASSYEQYF
.	TRBV28	TRBJ2-5	.	TGTGCCACAGCAAGTACCCTAAGGGAGACCCAGTACTTC	CATASTLRETQYF
TRBD2	TRBV20-1	TRBJ2-1	.	TGCAGTGCTAGATTGGCGACTAGCGGGAGCAAGCAGTTCTTC	CSARLATSGSKQFF
TRBD2	TRBV20-1	TRBJ2-7	.	TGCAGTGCTAGGGCGACTAGCGGGATGGTTAATCAGCAGTACTTC	CSARATSGMVNQQYF
.	TRBV24-1	TRBJ2-1	many	TGTGCCACCAGTGTTGGGGCAGGGCTGAATGAGCAGTTCTTC	CATSVGAGLNEQFF
TRBD1	TRBV6-5	TRBJ1-2	.	TGTGCCAGCAGTTCCGGGACAGGGGCATCGTCTTACTTTAACTATGGCTACACCTTC	CASSSGTGASSYFNYGYTF
TRBD1	TRBV24-1	TRBJ2-5	few	TGTGCCACCAGTGACCCAGGGGGCGAGGGAGAGACCCAGTACTTC	CATSDPGGEGETQYF
.	TRBV2	TRBJ2-7	few	TGTGCCAGCAGGGAAAGGGACGTCTATCGCGAGCAGTACTTC	CASRERDVYREQYF
.	TRBV18	TRBJ1-2	.	TGTGCCAGCTCACCACCGGTGGGAGGCTACACCTTC	CASSPPVGGYTF
.	TRBV7-2	TRBJ2-3	few	TGTGCCAGCAGCCCCGCACTTACAGATACGCAGTATTTT	CASSPALTDTQYF
.	TRBV10-2	TRBJ1-2	.	TGCGCCAGCAGCCGGGACGGGATTGATGGCTACACCTTC	CASSRDGIDGYTF
.	TRBV7-9	TRBJ2-3	.	TGTGCCAGCAGCCTCCTAGGGGTATCAGATACGCAGTATTTT	CASSLLGVSDTQYF
.	TRBV3-1	TRBJ2-1	few	TGTGCCAGCAGCCAAAGGGGCCGGGCCTCCTACAATGAGCAGTTCTTC	CASSQRGRASYNEQFF
TRBD2	TRBV24-1	TRBJ2-4	.	TGTGCCACCAGTGATTCGGGAGGGACGAAAAACATTCAGTACTTC	CATSDSGGTKNIQYF
.	TRBV28	TRBJ1-3	.	TGTGCCAGCACCTTAGAGGGAAACACCATATATTTT	CASTLEGNTIYF
.	TRBV10-3	TRBJ2-7	.	TGTGCCATCAGTGATTCGGGGGTACAGAACGAGCAGTACTTC	CAISDSGVQNEQYF
TRBD1	TRBV10-2	TRBJ2-7	few	TGCGCCAACAGTGAGCCGGGGACAGACGCCGAGCAGTACTTT	CANSEPGTDAEQYF
TRBD2	TRBV14	TRBJ2-1	.	TGTGCCAGCAGCCTTTCTAGCGGGAGTTTCTCCTACAATGAGCAGTTCTTC	CASSLSSGSFSYNEQFF
TRBD1	TRBV28	TRBJ1-2	.	TGTGCCAGCAGTTCCTTCGGGACAGAGATCTATGGCTACACCTTC	CASSSFGTEIYGYTF
.	TRBV7-9	TRBJ1-2	.	TGTGCCAGCAGCCCGACCACAGTGAATAACTATGGCTACACCTTC	CASSPTTVNNYGYTF
.	TRBV29-1	TRBJ1-3	.	TGCAGCGTTGAAGAGACAGCCCGGGACACCATATATTTT	CSVEETARDTIYF
TRBD1	TRBV27	TRBJ1-2	.	TGTGCCAGCCGGGACAGGGGGGACTTTAACTATGGCTACACCTTC	CASRDRGDFNYGYTF
TRBD2	TRBV30	TRBJ2-7	few	TGTGCCCTACGGACTAGCGACCGGAGCTCCTACGAGCAGTACTTC	CALRTSDRSSYEQYF
.	TRBV29-1	TRBJ2-4	many	TGCAGCGCACTCCCTCTAGCCAAAAACATTCAGTACTTC	CSALPLAKNIQYF
.	TRBV20-1	TRBJ1-1	few	TGCAGTGGTCTGCTGAACACTGAAGCTTTCTTT	CSGLLNTEAFF
.	TRBV18	TRBJ2-5	once	TGTGCCAGCTCACCCACCTTGGGTGGGACCCGCAATGAGCAGTACTTC	CASSPTLGGTRNEQYF
TRBD2	TRBV6-5	TRBJ2-5	many	TGTGCCAGCACCAGGACTAGCGGGCGTCAAGAGACCCAGTACTTC	CASTRTSGRQETQYF
.	TRBV5-1	TRBJ2-5	.	TGCGCCGGCAGCACGGGTGGTAGCGGAGAGACCCAGTACTTC	CAGSTGGSGETQYF
.	TRBV7-7	TRBJ2-5	few	TGTGCCAGCAGCTTAAGCGCCTATGGGTCGCGAGAGACCCAGTACTTC	CASSLSAYGSRETQYF
TRBD1	TRBV25-1	TRBJ1-2	once	TGTGCCAGCAGTGAATCGACGACAGGGATTTATGGCTACACCTTC	CASSESTTGIYGYTF
.	TRBV12-3/TRBV12-4	TRBJ2-7	.	TGTGCCAGCAGATCCGCCGGGGCCTGCGAGCAGTACTTC	CASRSAGACEQYF
TRBD1	TRBV6-5	TRBJ1-5	many	TGTGCCAGCAGCCCCGACAGGGAAAATCAGCCCCAGCATTTT	CASSPDRENQPQHF